These 18 T cell receptor beta chains were sequenced from one sample in a study of T-cell reconstitution after alpha-beta-depleted transplantation in children. Preparation of the TCRbeta library involved a method that used unique molecular identifiers. TCRdb re-derived calls from the PCR reads in MiXCR, one entry per CDR3 protein. Of about 250,000 distinct CDR3 sequences in the sample, 20% to 30% are singletons; the top ten hold around 4.8%. The sample was PBMCs, mostly from graft donor cells, taken 360 days after TCRalphabeta/CD19-depleted stem cell transplant. These receptors were collected from a female patient between 2 and 10 years old who had a stem cell transplant for congenital amegakaryocytic thrombocytopenia, so the T cells may come from the graft donor.

The V gene is TRBV12-3 or TRBV12-4, the J gene TRBJ2-3, with D tentatively TRBD1 (6 bases). V was clipped by 5 bases and J by 4 bases, with 10 bases between them. The CDR3 has 13 amino acids. CDR3 in amino acids: CASSLNRADTQYF. The CDR3 region has the DNA TGTGCCAGCAGTCTCAACAGGGCAGATACGCAGTATTTT.

This clonotype was recorded a few times. The CDR3 DNA is TGCGCCAGCAGCTTGGCGGGAGCTGGCTACGAGCAGTACTTC. Protein product: CASSLAGAGYEQYF. The J gene is TRBJ2-7, the V gene TRBV5-1; possibly TRBD2 for D (6 bases). CDR1 is SGHRS and CDR2 is YFSETQ in the germline V gene. V lost 0 bases and J 3 bases, leaving 10 bases between the germline ends. This CDR3 has 14 residues.

This chain connects TRBV20-1 to TRBJ2-1, with 9 positions matching TRBD2. This CDR3 contains 15 residues. V was clipped by 3 bases and J by 6 bases; unmatched bases: 9. Germline lookup yields CDR1 DFQATT and CDR2 SNEGSKA (reference sequence). The DNA for the CDR3 is TGCAGTGCTAGCGCTAGCGGGAATATTATCAATGAGCAGTTCTTC. Its translation is CSASASGNIINEQFF.

This clonotype is medium-sized by share. The chain recombines TRBV12-3 or TRBV12-4 with TRBJ2-7; 9 bases agree with TRBD2. V shed 4 bases, J shed 0 bases, and the junction held 4 bases outside the gene matches. This CDR3 contains 15 residues. DNA for the CDR3: TGTGCCAGCAGTTCTGAGGGACTAGCCTCCTACGAGCAGTACTTC. It encodes CASSSEGLASYEQYF.

The chain has TRBV7-8 and TRBJ2-1; 11 bases match TRBD2. V trimming: 0 bases; J trimming: 1 base; junction bases outside the gene matches: 5. CDR1 and CDR2 (germline): SGHVS, FQNEAQ. The CDR3 is 18 residues long. In DNA, the CDR3 is TGTGCCAGCAGCTTAGCGTTAGCGGGAGGGATATCCTACAATGAGCAGTTCTTC. It translates to CASSLALAGGISYNEQFF. The variable domain in full, completed from reference TRBV7-8 and TRBJ2-1, reads GAGVSQSPRYKVAKRGQDVALRCDPISGHVSLFWYQQALGQGPEFLTYFQNEAQLDKSGLPSDRFFAERPEGSVSTLKIQRTQQEDSAVYLCASSLALAGGISYNEQFFGPGTRLTVL.

This clonotype has ten or more counts. V is TRBV12-3 or TRBV12-4 and J is TRBJ2-1; TRBD1 aligns across 11 bases. The CDR3 is 16 residues long. The V and J ends lost 4 bases and 8 bases, in that order; junction bases with no gene match: 10. CDR3 nucleotides: TGTGCCAGCAGTTCATCCAAGGACAGGGGGCATCATGAGCAGTTCTTC. It yields the protein CASSSSKDRGHHEQFF.

The genes are TRBV15 and TRBJ2-3; 9 bases are shared with TRBD2. J gave up 1 base and V 5 bases, and 4 bases lay outside the gene matches. The CDR3 consists of 15 residues. CDR1 and CDR2 (germline): LNHNV, YYDKDF (reference sequence). The CDR3 here is CATSAPSGGTDTQYF. CDR3 sequence (DNA): TGTGCCACCAGCGCCCCTAGCGGGGGCACAGATACGCAGTATTTT.

This clonotype was seen only a few times. The J gene is TRBJ1-2, the V gene TRBV18, with 7 bases that match TRBD1. CDR1 is KGHSH and CDR2 is LQKENI in the germline V gene. With 3 bases clipped from V and 8 bases from J, the junction kept 12 bases outside the gene matches. CDR3 length equals 15 residues. CDR3 DNA sequence: TGTGCCAGCTCACCCGGACAGGCCCTTAGTGAGGGCTACACCTTC. The encoded protein is CASSPGQALSEGYTF.

The table lists this clonotype with many counts. This chain links TRBV18 with TRBJ2-1, with TRBD1 as a possible D gene (5 bases). Germline values: CDR1 KGHSH, CDR2 LQKENI. V lost 2 bases and J 5 bases, leaving 13 bases between the germline ends. CDR3 length: 15 residues. The chain's CDR3 is CASSPSRDRHNEQFF. CDR3 in DNA: TGTGCCAGCTCACCATCCCGCGACAGACACAATGAGCAGTTCTTC.

V usage is TRBV15 and J usage is TRBJ1-5; D not resolved. Trimming removed 5 bases at V and 4 bases at J, with 24 bases between. Germline lookup yields CDR1 LNHNV and CDR2 YYDKDF (reference sequence). CDR3 length equals 18 residues. CDR3 residues: CATSEGGSRRKFNQPQHF. The CDR3 bases are TGTGCCACCAGCGAAGGTGGTTCGAGACGTAAGTTTAATCAGCCCCAGCATTTT.

The V call is TRBV28, the J call TRBJ1-5; TRBD1 might be the D (5 bases). From germline, CDR1 is MDHEN and CDR2 SYDVKM. This CDR3 region has 20 residues. V lost 8 bases and J 0 bases, leaving 29 bases between the germline ends. The CDR3 DNA is TGTGCCAGCGACGCAATCGGGGGTTACAGCGTACTGAATAGCAATCAGCCCCAGCATTTT. Translated: CASDAIGGYSVLNSNQPQHF.

The chain is built from TRBV7-6 and TRBJ2-7, with 10 bases fitting TRBD2. V lost 1 base and J lost 6; bases outside the gene matches: 9. CDR3 length: 16 amino acids. The V gene's germline CDR1 is SGHVS and CDR2 FNYEAQ. This CDR3 is CASSLVSPSGGSEQYF. DNA for the CDR3: TGTGCCAGCAGCTTAGTATCACCTAGCGGGGGAAGCGAGCAGTACTTC.

The V and J genes are TRBV12-3 or TRBV12-4 and TRBJ1-5; 9 bases are shared with TRBD1. This CDR3 has 13 residues. Trimming cost V 6 bases and J 5 bases; bases outside gene matches: 2. CDR3 DNA sequence: TGTGCCAGCAGGGGACAGGGACATCAGCCCCAGCATTTT. This sequence encodes CASRGQGHQPQHF.

This clonotype turned up a few times. The chain carries TRBV29-1 and TRBJ2-1; 7 bases are a match to TRBD1. There are 14 residues in the CDR3. The V gene end was trimmed by 4 bases and the J gene end by 0 bases; junction bases not matched to a gene: 3. The germline CDR1 and CDR2 sequences are SQVTM and ANQGSEA. In DNA, the CDR3 is TGCAGCGTTGCGACAGGGAGCTCCTACAATGAGCAGTTCTTC. Translating it yields CSVATGSSYNEQFF.

This clonotype has just a few counts. The genes are TRBV11-2 and TRBJ2-7, with no clear D. The CDR3 covers 15 residues. Trimming took 6 bases from V and 1 from J, leaving 16 bases between them. In germline, CDR1 is SGHAT, CDR2 FQNNGV. CDR3 sequence: CASRSILGNSYEQYF. The CDR3 DNA is TGTGCCAGCAGGTCAATTTTGGGAAATTCCTACGAGCAGTACTTC.

The chain combines TRBV7-3 with TRBJ2-1, with TRBD2 as a possible D gene (5 bases). There are 14 residues in the CDR3. In germline, CDR1 is SGHTA, CDR2 FQGTGA. Trimming took 4 bases from V and 6 from J, leaving 13 bases between them. CDR3 coding DNA: TGTGCCAGCAGCTCTACAACACTAGTCAATGAGCAGTTCTTC. It encodes CASSSTTLVNEQFF.

The chain combines TRBV12-3 or TRBV12-4 with TRBJ2-2; D tentatively fits TRBD1 or TRBD2 (5 bases each). The V and J ends lost 7 bases and 4 bases respectively, with 22 bases between them. The CDR3 has 17 amino acids. This chain's CDR3 is CASTETGTPLGTGELFF. The CDR3 DNA reads TGTGCCAGCACCGAAACCGGGACCCCCTTGGGCACCGGGGAGCTGTTTTTT.

This sequence joins TRBV7-9 and TRBJ1-2; unclear D gene. The CDR3 is 15 amino acids. Trimming removed 2 bases at V and 0 bases at J, with 10 bases between. CDR1 is SEHNR and CDR2 is FQNEAQ in the germline V gene (reference sequence). The CDR3 DNA follows: TGTGCCAGCAGCTTATCCCGGGTCCCTAACTATGGCTACACCTTC. Protein: CASSLSRVPNYGYTF.